This TCR beta chain was sequenced during a study of blood T cell repertoires in COVID-19 (dated by TCRdb to the early 2020s). About the investigation overall: Samples covering the acute and convalescent phases of COVID-19 were provided by collaborators in the United States, Italy and Spain. The prospective study material was composed of cDNA or gDNA derived from T cells, B-cell-depleted T cells, or PBMCs. Deeply sampled blood TCRbeta repertoires from subjects exposed to, actively infected with, or recovered from COVID-19 were included in the dataset. The repertoires were released in a freely available public database intended as a resource for research on the immune response to SARS-CoV-2. Sample metadata almost always included a de-identified subject ID, COVID-19 status, age in years and sex. The samples were drawn from the first 160 participants of the ongoing ImmuneRACE study and from more than 1,000 subjects provided by 6 global collaborators. Where HLA class I and class II types were available, the types were taken from metadata supplied by the sample provider, not from assay-based typing.

TCRbeta CDR3 regions were amplified from genomic DNA by means of the immunoSEQ Assay, a bias-controlled multiplex PCR. In the source study's methods: Within the assay, amplification of reference gene primers was used to estimate how many nucleated cells each sample contained. To quantify the absolute abundance of each unique TCRbeta CDR3 rearrangement, sequence reads were collapsed and filtered. Productive Simpson clonality was computed per sample as the square root of Simpson's diversity index over productive rearrangements. TCRdb carries this immuneACCESS record with in-frame sequences only. Its versions omit some clonotypes, under half of them owing to an unresolved V gene in the studies checked, with the rest unexplained. The V and J calls and clone size come from that table; D and trimming were worked out from the DNA. This sample comprises around 450,000 clones, 70% to 90% of them detected only once. The top ten clones comprise under 2% of the sample.

Participants in the prospective study were aged 18 to 89 years, lived in 20 to 25 United States geographic areas, and enrolled through a virtual design. To assign participants to cohorts, the prospective study relied on clinical history that participants themselves reported in a screening survey and a study questionnaire. Each participant in the prospective study had whole blood, serum and a nasopharyngeal or oropharyngeal swab collected by mobile phlebotomists. Prospective study participants could optionally give additional blood draws and questionnaires over an approximately 2-month period. Before DNA extraction, prospective study blood samples were shipped either frozen or at room temperature. Overall results and qualifications from the work: The quantity of clinical and demographic metadata differed by source and by participant and was supplied without curation.

As for this clone: Its antigen remains unidentified. Base qualities are not at hand, and no much larger clone is one base apart.

The CDR3 runs 11 amino acids, cysteine and phenylalanine included. This entry keeps only the CDR3 DNA: 33 bases, framed from base 1. V and J are truncated by 6 bases and 7 bases respectively, leaving an intervening sequence of 4 bases. Looking up the germline V gene yields CDR1 SGHAT and CDR2 FQNNGV. The sample consisted of PBMCs or T cells enriched from blood (not recorded which). The rearranged chain carries TRBV11-2 and TRBJ1-6; confidence is insufficient to name the D gene. This TCR was recovered from a woman younger than 30 with acute COVID-19. The CDR3 loop reads CASRRNSPLHF. In nucleotide form, the sequence is TGTGCCAGCAGGAGGAATTCACCCCTCCACTTT.